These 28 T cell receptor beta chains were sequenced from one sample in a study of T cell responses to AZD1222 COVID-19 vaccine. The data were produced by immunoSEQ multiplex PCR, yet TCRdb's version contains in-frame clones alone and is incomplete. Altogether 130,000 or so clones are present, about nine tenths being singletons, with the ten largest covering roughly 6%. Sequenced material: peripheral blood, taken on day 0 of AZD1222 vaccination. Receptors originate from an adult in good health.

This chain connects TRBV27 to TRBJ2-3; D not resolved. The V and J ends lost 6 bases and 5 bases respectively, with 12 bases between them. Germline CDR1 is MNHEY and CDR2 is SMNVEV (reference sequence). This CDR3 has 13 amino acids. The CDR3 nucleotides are TGTGCCAGCAGCGAAAGAGTACGAGATACGCAGTATTTT. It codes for CASSERVRDTQYF.

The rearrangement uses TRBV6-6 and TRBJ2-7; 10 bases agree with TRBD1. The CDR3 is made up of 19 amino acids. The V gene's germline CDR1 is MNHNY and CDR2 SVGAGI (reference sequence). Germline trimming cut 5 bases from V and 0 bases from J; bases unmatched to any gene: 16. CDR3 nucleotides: TGTGCCAGCAGTCCCCATCCGGGACAGGGGCGGCCCAACTCCTACGAGCAGTACTTC. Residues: CASSPHPGQGRPNSYEQYF.

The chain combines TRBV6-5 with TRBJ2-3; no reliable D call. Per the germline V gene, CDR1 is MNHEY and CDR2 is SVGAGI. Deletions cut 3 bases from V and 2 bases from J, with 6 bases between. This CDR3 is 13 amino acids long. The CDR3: CASSYGVTDTQYF. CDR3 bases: TGTGCCAGCAGTTATGGGGTCACAGATACGCAGTATTTT.

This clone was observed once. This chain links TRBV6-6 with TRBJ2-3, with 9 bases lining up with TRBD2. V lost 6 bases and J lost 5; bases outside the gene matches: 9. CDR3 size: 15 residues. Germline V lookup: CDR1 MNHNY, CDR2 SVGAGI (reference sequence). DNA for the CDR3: TGTGCCAGCAGGGGCGGCGGGGGGGCCGTAGATACGCAGTATTTT. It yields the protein CASRGGGGAVDTQYF.

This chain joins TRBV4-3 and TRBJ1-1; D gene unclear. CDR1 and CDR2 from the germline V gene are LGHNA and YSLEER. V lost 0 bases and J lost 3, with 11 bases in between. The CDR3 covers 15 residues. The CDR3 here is CASSQDGVTHTEAFF. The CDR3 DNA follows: TGCGCCAGCAGCCAAGATGGGGTGACCCACACTGAAGCTTTCTTT.

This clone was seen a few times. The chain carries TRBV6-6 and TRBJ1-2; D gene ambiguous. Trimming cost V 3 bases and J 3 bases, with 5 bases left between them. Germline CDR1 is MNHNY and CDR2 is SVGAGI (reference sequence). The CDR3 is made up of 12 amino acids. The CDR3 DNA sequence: TGTGCCAGCAGTTATGCGGACTATGGCTACACCTTC. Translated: CASSYADYGYTF.

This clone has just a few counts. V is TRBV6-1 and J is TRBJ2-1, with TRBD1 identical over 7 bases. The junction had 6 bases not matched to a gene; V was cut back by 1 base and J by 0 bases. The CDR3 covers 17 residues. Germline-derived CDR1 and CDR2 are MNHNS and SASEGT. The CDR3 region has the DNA TGTGCCAGCAGTGAAGTCTTGTCAGGGGGCTCCTACAATGAGCAGTTCTTC. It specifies CASSEVLSGGSYNEQFF.

CDR3 protein: CASSLALGTYYEQYF. The CDR3 DNA reads TGTGCCAGCAGCTTAGCGCTCGGGACATACTACGAGCAGTACTTC. The chain uses TRBV7-2 and TRBJ2-7; maybe TRBD1 (6 bases). Between the trimmed V and J ends, which lost 0 bases and 3 bases, there was a span of 12 bases. This CDR3 is built from 15 residues. Looked up from germline, CDR1 is SGHTA and CDR2 is FQGNSA.

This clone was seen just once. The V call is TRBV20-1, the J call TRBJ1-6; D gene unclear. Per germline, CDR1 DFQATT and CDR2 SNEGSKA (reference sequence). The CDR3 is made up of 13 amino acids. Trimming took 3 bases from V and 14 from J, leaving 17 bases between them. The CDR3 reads CSASVDAFGSLHF. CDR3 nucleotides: TGCAGTGCTAGTGTAGATGCCTTTGGATCCCTCCACTTT.

Written as DNA, the CDR3 is TGTGCCAGCAGTACCACAAATTCGTACGGGGAGCTGTTTTTT. Translated, it gives CASSTTNSYGELFF. The chain is built from TRBV6-5 and TRBJ2-2; D gene unclear. V was cut by 5 bases and J by 7 bases, with 14 bases left in between. This CDR3 has 14 residues. The germline CDR1 and CDR2 sequences are MNHEY and SVGAGI.

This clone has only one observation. The CDR3 sequence: CASSLELGTEAFF. DNA for the CDR3: TGTGCCAGCAGCTTAGAGCTGGGCACTGAAGCTTTCTTT. This chain connects TRBV13 to TRBJ1-1; no clear D gene. Trimming stripped 1 base from V and 4 bases from J, with 7 bases between. There are 13 residues in the CDR3. Per the germline V gene, CDR1 is PRHDT and CDR2 is FYEKMQ (reference sequence). The full variable domain, in which reference TRBV13 and TRBJ1-1 provide the parts outside the CDR3, is AAGVIQSPRHLIKEKRETATLKCYPIPRHDTVYWYQQGPGQDPQFLISFYEKMQSDKGSIPDRFSAQQFSDYHSELNMSSLELGDSALYFCASSLELGTEAFFGQGTRLTVV.

The CDR3 spells CASSIGQASNYGYTF. CDR3 DNA: TGTGCCAGTAGTATCGGTCAGGCCAGTAACTATGGCTACACCTTC. The chain combines TRBV19 with TRBJ1-2; no firm D call. The CDR3 has 15 amino acids. V was trimmed by 3 bases and J by 1 base, leaving 12 bases between them. Germline V gene sequence: CDR1 LNHDA, CDR2 SQIVND (reference sequence).

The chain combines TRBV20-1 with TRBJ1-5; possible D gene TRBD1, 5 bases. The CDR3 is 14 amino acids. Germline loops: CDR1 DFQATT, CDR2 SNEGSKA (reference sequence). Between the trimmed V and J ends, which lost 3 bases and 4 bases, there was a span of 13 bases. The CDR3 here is CSASPQGDNQPQHF. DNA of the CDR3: TGCAGTGCTAGTCCCCAGGGAGATAATCAGCCCCAGCATTTT.

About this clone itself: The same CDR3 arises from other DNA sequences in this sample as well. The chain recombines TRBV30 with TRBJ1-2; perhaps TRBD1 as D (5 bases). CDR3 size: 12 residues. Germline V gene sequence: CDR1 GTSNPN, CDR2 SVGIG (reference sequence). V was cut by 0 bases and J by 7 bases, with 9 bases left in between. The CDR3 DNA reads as TGTGCCTGGAGTGTCCAGGGAGTTGGCTACACCTTC. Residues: CAWSVQGVGYTF.

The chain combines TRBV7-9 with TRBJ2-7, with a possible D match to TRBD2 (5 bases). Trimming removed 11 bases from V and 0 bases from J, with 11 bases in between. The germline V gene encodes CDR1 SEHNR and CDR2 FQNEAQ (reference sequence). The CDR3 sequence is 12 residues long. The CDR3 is CASNRDSYEQYF. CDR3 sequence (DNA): TGTGCCTCGAACCGGGACTCCTACGAGCAGTACTTC.

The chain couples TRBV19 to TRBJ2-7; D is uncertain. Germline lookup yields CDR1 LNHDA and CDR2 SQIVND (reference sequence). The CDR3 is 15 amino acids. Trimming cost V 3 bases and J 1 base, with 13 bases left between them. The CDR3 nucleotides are TGTGCCAGTAGTATCGCGGCAGGCGAGTCCTACGAGCAGTACTTC. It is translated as CASSIAAGESYEQYF.

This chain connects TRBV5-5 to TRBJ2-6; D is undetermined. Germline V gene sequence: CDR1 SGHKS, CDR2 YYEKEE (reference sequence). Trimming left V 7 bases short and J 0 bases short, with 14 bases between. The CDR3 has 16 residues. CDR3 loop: CASVFLALSGANVLTF. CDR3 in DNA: TGTGCCAGCGTCTTCCTGGCCCTCTCTGGGGCCAACGTCCTGACTTTC.

The CDR3, as DNA: TGTGCCACGACAGGGGGAAACACCATATATTTT. Protein: CATTGGNTIYF. This rearrangement joins TRBV10-3 to TRBJ1-3; 7 bases match TRBD1. Trimming took 10 bases from V and 4 from J; bases not matched to a gene: 1. The germline V gene encodes CDR1 ENHRY and CDR2 SYGVKD. The CDR3 has 11 amino acids.

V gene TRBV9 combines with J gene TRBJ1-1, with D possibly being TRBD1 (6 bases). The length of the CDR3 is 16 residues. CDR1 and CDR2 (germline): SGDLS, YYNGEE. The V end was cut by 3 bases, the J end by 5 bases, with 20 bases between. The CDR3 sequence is CASSASTGRGWTEAFF. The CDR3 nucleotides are TGTGCCAGCAGCGCTAGCACAGGGAGGGGGTGGACTGAAGCTTTCTTT.

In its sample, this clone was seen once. This CDR3 reads CASSVGGLENSPLHF. Here the CDR3 DNA reads TGTGCCAGCAGCGTAGGTGGGTTGGAGAACTCACCCCTCCACTTT. The chain combines TRBV9 with TRBJ1-6; D is unclear. Trimming left V 0 bases short and J 10 bases short, with 14 bases between. The CDR3 length is 15 residues. Germline CDR1 reads SGDLS; CDR2 reads YYNGEE.

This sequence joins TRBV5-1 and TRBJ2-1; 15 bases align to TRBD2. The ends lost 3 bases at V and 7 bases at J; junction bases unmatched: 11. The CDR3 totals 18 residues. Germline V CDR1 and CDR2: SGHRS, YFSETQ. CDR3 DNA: TGCGCCAGCAGCTCGGGACTAGCGGGGGGAGCTCCTTTAAATGAGCAGTTCTTC. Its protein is CASSSGLAGGAPLNEQFF. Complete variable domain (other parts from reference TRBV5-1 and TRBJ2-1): KAGVTQTPRYLIKTRGQQVTLSCSPISGHRSVSWYQQTPGQGLQFLFEYFSETQRNKGNFPGRFSGRQFSNSRSEMNVSTLELGDSALYLCASSSGLAGGAPLNEQFFGPGTRLTVL.

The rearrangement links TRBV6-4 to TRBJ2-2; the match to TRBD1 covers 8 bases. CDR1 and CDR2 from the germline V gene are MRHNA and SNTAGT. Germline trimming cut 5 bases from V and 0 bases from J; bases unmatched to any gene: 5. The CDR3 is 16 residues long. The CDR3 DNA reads TGTGCCAGCAGTTCCGAGACAGGGGCGAACACCGGGGAGCTGTTTTTT. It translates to CASSSETGANTGELFF.

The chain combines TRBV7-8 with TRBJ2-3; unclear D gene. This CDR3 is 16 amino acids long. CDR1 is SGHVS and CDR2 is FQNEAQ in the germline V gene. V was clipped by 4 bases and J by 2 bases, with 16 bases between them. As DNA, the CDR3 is TGTGCCAGCAGCTCCCAAAGAGTATCTAACACAGATACGCAGTATTTT. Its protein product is CASSSQRVSNTDTQYF. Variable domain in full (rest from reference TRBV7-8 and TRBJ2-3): GAGVSQSPRYKVAKRGQDVALRCDPISGHVSLFWYQQALGQGPEFLTYFQNEAQLDKSGLPSDRFFAERPEGSVSTLKIQRTQQEDSAVYLCASSSQRVSNTDTQYFGPGTRLTVL.

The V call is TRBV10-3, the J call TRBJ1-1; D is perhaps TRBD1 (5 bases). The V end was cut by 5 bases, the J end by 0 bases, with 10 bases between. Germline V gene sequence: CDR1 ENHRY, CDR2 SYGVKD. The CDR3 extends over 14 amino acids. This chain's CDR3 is CAISSGLLNTEAFF. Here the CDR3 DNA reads TGTGCCATCAGTTCGGGGCTGTTGAACACTGAAGCTTTCTTT.

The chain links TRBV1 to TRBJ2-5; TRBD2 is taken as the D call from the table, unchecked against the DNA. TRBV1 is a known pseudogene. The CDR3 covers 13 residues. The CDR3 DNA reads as TGCACCAACCCGGGGCTAGCGGAAGAGACCCAGTACTTC. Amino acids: CTNPGLAEETQYF.

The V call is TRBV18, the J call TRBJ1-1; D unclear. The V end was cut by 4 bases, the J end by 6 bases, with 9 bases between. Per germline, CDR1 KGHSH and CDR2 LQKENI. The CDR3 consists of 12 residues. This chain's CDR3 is CASSLGHPEAFF. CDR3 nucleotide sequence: TGTGCCAGCTCACTAGGGCACCCTGAAGCTTTCTTT. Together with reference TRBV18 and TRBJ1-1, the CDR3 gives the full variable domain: NAGVMQNPRHLVRRRGQEARLRCSPMKGHSHVYWYRQLPEEGLKFMVYLQKENIIDESGMPKERFSAEFPKEGPSILRIQQVVRGDSAAYFCASSLGHPEAFFGQGTRLTVV.

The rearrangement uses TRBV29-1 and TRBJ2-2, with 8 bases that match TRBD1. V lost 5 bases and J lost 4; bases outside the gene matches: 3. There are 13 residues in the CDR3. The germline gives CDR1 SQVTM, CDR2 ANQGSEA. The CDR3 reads CSVRTGSTGELFF. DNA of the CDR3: TGCAGCGTTCGGACAGGGAGCACCGGGGAGCTGTTTTTT.

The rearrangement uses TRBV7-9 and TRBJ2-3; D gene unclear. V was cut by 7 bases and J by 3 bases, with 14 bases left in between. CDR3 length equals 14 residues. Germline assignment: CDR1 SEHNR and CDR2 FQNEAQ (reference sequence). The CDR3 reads CASNSYMPTDTQYF. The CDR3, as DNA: TGTGCCAGCAACTCCTATATGCCAACAGATACGCAGTATTTT.